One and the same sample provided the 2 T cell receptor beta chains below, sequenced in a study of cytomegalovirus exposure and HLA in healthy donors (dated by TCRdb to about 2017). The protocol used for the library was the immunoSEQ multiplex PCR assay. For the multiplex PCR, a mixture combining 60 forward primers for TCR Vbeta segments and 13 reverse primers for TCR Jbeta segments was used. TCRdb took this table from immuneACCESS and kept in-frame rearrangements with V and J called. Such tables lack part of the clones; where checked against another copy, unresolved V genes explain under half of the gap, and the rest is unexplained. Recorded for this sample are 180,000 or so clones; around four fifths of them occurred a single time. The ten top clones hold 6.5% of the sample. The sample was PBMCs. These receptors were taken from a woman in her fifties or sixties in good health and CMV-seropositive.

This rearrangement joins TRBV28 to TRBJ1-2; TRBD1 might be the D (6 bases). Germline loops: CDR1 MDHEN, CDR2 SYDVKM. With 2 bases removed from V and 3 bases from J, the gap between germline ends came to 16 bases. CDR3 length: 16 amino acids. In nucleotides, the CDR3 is TGTGCCAGCAGTTTAAGCCCTCTAGGGGGAGACTATGGCTACACCTTC. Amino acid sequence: CASSLSPLGGDYGYTF.

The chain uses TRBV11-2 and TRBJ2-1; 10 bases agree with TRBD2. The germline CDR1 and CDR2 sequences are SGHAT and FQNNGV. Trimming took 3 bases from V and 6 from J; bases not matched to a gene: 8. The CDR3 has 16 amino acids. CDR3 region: CASSFSGRRLGNEQFF. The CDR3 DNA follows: TGTGCCAGCAGCTTTAGCGGGAGGAGGTTAGGCAATGAGCAGTTCTTC. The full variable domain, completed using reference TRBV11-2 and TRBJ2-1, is EAGVAQSPRYKIIEKRQSVAFWCNPISGHATLYWYQQILGQGPKLLIQFQNNGVVDDSQLPKDRFSAERLKGVDSTLKIQPAKLEDSAVYLCASSFSGRRLGNEQFFGPGTRLTVL.